These T cell receptor beta chains were read from a single sample in a study of cytomegalovirus exposure and HLA in healthy donors. Only in-frame clones appear in the TCRdb table, and some are missing; sequencing was by immunoSEQ multiplex PCR. The repertoire holds 130,000 or so clones, with about 90% as singletons. Sequences were obtained from PBMCs. All receptors derive from a man aged 30 to 45 in good health and CMV-seronegative. Both conserved end residues are part of each CDR3. A D gene is named only where the DNA matches it firmly. Clone size, where shown, is once, few, many, or a class for clones that have expanded.

length	D	size	J	V	DNA	CDR3
14	NA	NA	TRBJ1-3	TRBV5-1	TGCGCCAGCAGCTCCAGGGACTCTGGAAACACCATATATTTT	CASSSRDSGNTIYF
17	TRBD2	NA	TRBJ2-2	TRBV7-2	TGTGCCAGCAGCCAACCCGGGATAGCGGGGGCTACCGGGGAGCTGTTTTTT	CASSQPGIAGATGELFF
12	TRBD1	once	TRBJ1-2	TRBV5-8	TGTGCCAGCAGCACACAGGGGGTCGGCTACACCTTC	CASSTQGVGYTF
15	TRBD1	NA	TRBJ2-1	TRBV7-3	TGTGCCAGCAGCTTTGACAGGGGCTCCTACAATGAGCAGTTCTTC	CASSFDRGSYNEQFF
16	NA	NA	TRBJ1-2	TRBV4-2	TGTGCCAGCAGCCAAGAGTATCACAGGACCCCCTATGGCTACACCTTC	CASSQEYHRTPYGYTF
16	NA	NA	TRBJ2-1	TRBV5-1	TGCGCCAGCAGCTTGAATTTGCGGGGACCTTACAATGAGCAGTTCTTC	CASSLNLRGPYNEQFF
16	NA	NA	TRBJ1-6	TRBV4-1	TGCGCCAGCAGCCCCTTCTTACAACAGCCGAATTCACCCCTCCACTTT	CASSPFLQQPNSPLHF
18	TRBD1	NA	TRBJ1-6	TRBV5-1	TGCGCCAGCAGCTTGGCCCCCGGACAGGGATTGGACAATTCACCCCTCCACTTT	CASSLAPGQGLDNSPLHF
14	NA	once	TRBJ2-7	TRBV7-2	TGTGCCAGCAGCTTAGGCGGATCTCGCTACGAGCAGTACTTC	CASSLGGSRYEQYF
15	NA	NA	TRBJ2-7	TRBV5-5	TGTGCCAGCAGCTTAGACAGCCAGTACGGCTACGAGCAGTACTTC	CASSLDSQYGYEQYF
13	NA	NA	TRBJ1-2	TRBV18	TGTGCCACCTCGGGGGACTTTAACTATGGCTACACCTTC	CATSGDFNYGYTF
15	NA	NA	TRBJ1-1	TRBV5-1	TGCGCCAGCAGCCCCCTGCGGGGGGGAGGTACTGAAGCTTTCTTT	CASSPLRGGGTEAFF
16	NA	NA	TRBJ2-7	TRBV7-6	TGTGCCAGCAGCTCAGGGGTGGACGGAGTCTCCTACGAGCAGTACTTC	CASSSGVDGVSYEQYF
14	NA	NA	TRBJ1-2	TRBV5-5	TGTGCCAGCAGCTTCAAGTCGACAGCCTATGGCTACACCTTC	CASSFKSTAYGYTF
13	NA	once	TRBJ2-7	TRBV5-1	TGCGCCAGCAGCCGGGACACAACCTACGAGCAGTACTTC	CASSRDTTYEQYF
13	NA	NA	TRBJ1-2	TRBV5-1	TGCGCCAGCAGCGCGGGCCCTAACTATGGCTACACCTTC	CASSAGPNYGYTF
16	TRBD1	NA	TRBJ2-5	TRBV10-3	TGTGCCATCAGTGATCCCGGGACAGGGAGCGGAGAGACCCAGTACTTC	CAISDPGTGSGETQYF
14	TRBD1	once	TRBJ2-3	TRBV7-2	TGTGCCAGCAGCCGAGACCAGGGGGCAGATACGCAGTATTTT	CASSRDQGADTQYF
14	NA	once	TRBJ1-5	TRBV27	TGTGCCAGCAGTTGGACAGCCGGGCATCAGCCCCAGCATTTT	CASSWTAGHQPQHF
15	NA	NA	TRBJ2-7	TRBV5-4	TGTGCCAGCAGCCACTTCTCAGACGGGGTGGACGAGCAGTACTTC	CASSHFSDGVDEQYF
14	TRBD1	NA	TRBJ1-2	TRBV6-5	TGTGCCAGTAGAACAGGGGGCGGCGACTATGGCTACACCTTC	CASRTGGGDYGYTF
14	NA	NA	TRBJ2-2	TRBV4-1	TGCGCCAGCAGCCAAGAACAGTCCACCGGGGAGCTGTTTTTT	CASSQEQSTGELFF
15	NA	NA	TRBJ1-1	TRBV15	TGTGCCACCAGCAGAGAAACAGGGCTGAACACTGAAGCTTTCTTT	CATSRETGLNTEAFF
15	TRBD2	NA	TRBJ2-1	TRBV11-2	TGTGCCAGCAGCTCCCCCAGCGGGGGGGCGAGTGAGCAGTTCTTC	CASSSPSGGASEQFF
15	TRBD2	once	TRBJ2-5	TRBV9	TGTGCCAGCAGCCCCCTGGCTAGCGGACAAGAGACCCAGTACTTC	CASSPLASGQETQYF
11	TRBD1	NA	TRBJ1-1	TRBV29-1	TGCAGCGTTGCGACAGGGGCAGAAGCTTTCTTT	CSVATGAEAFF
15	NA	NA	TRBJ2-7	TRBV4-1	TGCGCCAGCAGCCAAGATCCCCCGGGATCCTACGAGCAGTACTTC	CASSQDPPGSYEQYF
13	NA	NA	TRBJ1-2	TRBV7-3	TGTGCCAGCAGCCCGGAACAGGGAAATGGCTACACCTTC	CASSPEQGNGYTF
14	NA	once	TRBJ1-5	TRBV4-3	TGCGCCAGCAGCCAGGGGGCTGGCAATCAGCCCCAGCATTTT	CASSQGAGNQPQHF
17	TRBD2	NA	TRBJ2-1	TRBV28	TGTGCCAGCAGTCCGACGGCTCGCGGGGGGTTGAAATATGAGCAGTTCTTC	CASSPTARGGLKYEQFF
15	NA	NA	TRBJ1-3	TRBV18	TGTGCCAGCTCACCAAACCTAAGCTCTGGAAACACCATATATTTT	CASSPNLSSGNTIYF
19	TRBD1	NA	TRBJ1-6	TRBV28	TGTGCCAGCAGTTTACTGGACAGGGATTATGGCTCCTATAATTCACCCCTCCACTTT	CASSLLDRDYGSYNSPLHF
13	TRBD1	NA	TRBJ1-4	TRBV29-1	TGCAGCGTGGGACAGGGGACTAATGAAAAACTGTTTTTT	CSVGQGTNEKLFF
14	NA	once	TRBJ1-1	TRBV5-4	TGTGCCAGCAGCCGAGGCGGGGGCCGGACTGAAGCTTTCTTT	CASSRGGGRTEAFF
15	NA	NA	TRBJ1-3	TRBV2	TGTGCCAGCAGTGATCAGGTTCCCTCTGGAAACACCATATATTTT	CASSDQVPSGNTIYF
12	NA	NA	TRBJ2-7	TRBV11-1	TGTGCCAGCAGCTTAGTATCCTACGAGCAGTACTTC	CASSLVSYEQYF
15	TRBD1	once	TRBJ1-5	TRBV27	TGTGCCAGCAGTTTAAACAGGGGGCTTTATCAGCCCCAGCATTTT	CASSLNRGLYQPQHF
16	TRBD1	NA	TRBJ2-5	TRBV19	TGTGCCAGTAGCCAGACCGGGACAGGTAATCAAGAGACCCAGTACTTC	CASSQTGTGNQETQYF
14	NA	NA	TRBJ1-6	TRBV5-1	TGCGCCAGCAGCTTCCGGGAGAATTATTCACCCCTCCACTTT	CASSFRENYSPLHF
14	TRBD1	NA	TRBJ2-7	TRBV5-6	TGTGCCAGCAGCTTGGGGACAGGGGGTTTCGAGCAGTACTTC	CASSLGTGGFEQYF
15	TRBD1	NA	TRBJ1-2	TRBV9	TGTGCCAGCAGCGTAGACCCGGGACAGGGGTATGGCTACACCTTC	CASSVDPGQGYGYTF
15	TRBD1	NA	TRBJ1-1	TRBV6-5	TGTGCCAGCAGTGCCGGACAGGGGGGAGGCACTGAAGCTTTCTTT	CASSAGQGGGTEAFF
14	TRBD2	NA	TRBJ2-7	TRBV7-8	TGTGCCAGCAGCCCAGCGGGGAATAACTACGAGCAGTACTTC	CASSPAGNNYEQYF
14	TRBD1	NA	TRBJ2-7	TRBV29-1	TGCAGCGTTACAGGGACAGGGGTAAATTACGAGCAGTACTTC	CSVTGTGVNYEQYF
15	TRBD1	NA	TRBJ1-2	TRBV10-3	TGTGCCATCAGCGATGGACAGGGCGGTAACTATGGCTACACCTTC	CAISDGQGGNYGYTF
16	TRBD1	NA	TRBJ2-2	TRBV7-8	TGTGCCAGCAGCTTAGTAGCCAGGGGGCGAACCGGGGAGCTGTTTTTT	CASSLVARGRTGELFF
15	TRBD1	NA	TRBJ2-7	TRBV11-3	TGTGCCAGCAGCCCAGGGGGACAGGGGTCCCACGAGCAGTACTTC	CASSPGGQGSHEQYF
14	TRBD2	NA	TRBJ2-7	TRBV27	TGTGCCAGCAGTTTATACTGGGGGGGAGACGAGCAGTACTTC	CASSLYWGGDEQYF
14	NA	NA	TRBJ1-1	TRBV15	TGTGCCACCAGACGGGGGGGTATTGACACTGAAGCTTTCTTT	CATRRGGIDTEAFF
14	NA	NA	TRBJ1-5	TRBV19	TGTGCCAGTAGTATAGCGGGGGAACGGCAGCCCCAGCATTTT	CASSIAGERQPQHF
14	TRBD1	NA	TRBJ1-1	TRBV5-1	TGCGCCAGCAGCCTGGGGACAGCGAACACTGAAGCTTTCTTT	CASSLGTANTEAFF
18	TRBD2	NA	TRBJ2-5	TRBV5-1	TGCGCCAGCAGCCCCCAGTCGACTAGCGGGGGGTCGCAAGAGACCCAGTACTTC	CASSPQSTSGGSQETQYF
14	NA	NA	TRBJ1-2	TRBV7-9	TGTGCCAGCAGCTTTACAGGAGAAAACTATGGCTACACCTTC	CASSFTGENYGYTF
15	TRBD1	NA	TRBJ2-6	TRBV4-1	TGCGCCAGCAGCAAACAGGGGGCTGGGGCCAACGTCCTGACTTTC	CASSKQGAGANVLTF
14	NA	NA	TRBJ1-2	TRBV4-1	TGCGCCAGCAGCCAAGGAAGGGGAGGTTATGGCTACACCTTC	CASSQGRGGYGYTF